Listed below are T cell receptor beta chains from one sample, sequenced in a study of shared clonotypes between healthy human individuals. Sequencing was performed with immunoSEQ multiplex PCR; in TCRdb, only in-frame clones are kept and a portion is missing. This sample has over a million clones, with just under 99% found just once. The material sequenced was naive CD4+ T cells sorted from blood. These receptors were obtained from a man aged 25-40 years in good health. The CDR3 runs from the conserved cysteine through the conserved F or W. A D gene is named only where the DNA matches it firmly. Clone sizes are given selectively: once, few, many, or a class where the clone is expanded.

j_gene,abundance,v_gene,d_gene,CDR3nt,CDR3aa
TRBJ2-7,-,TRBV5-1,-,TGCGCCAGCAGCTTGGCAGGGGGGAGAGCCTACGAGCAGTACTTC,CASSLAGGRAYEQYF
TRBJ2-3,-,TRBV7-8,TRBD2,TGTGCCAGCAGCTTTGCGGCGGGAGGGCCGGGGGATACGCAGTATTTT,CASSFAAGGPGDTQYF
TRBJ2-3,few,TRBV18,TRBD2,TGTGCCAGCTCACCAACTAGCGGAACAGATACGCAGTATTTT,CASSPTSGTDTQYF
TRBJ2-1,-,TRBV18,TRBD1,TGTGCCAGCTCACCCTCGACAGGGCAGGATGAGCAGTTCTTC,CASSPSTGQDEQFF
TRBJ2-7,-,TRBV7-8,TRBD2,TGTGCCAGCAGCTTAGTGGCGGGAGCCGACGAGCAGTACTTC,CASSLVAGADEQYF
TRBJ1-1,few,TRBV28,TRBD1,TGTGCCAGCAGGCGAACAGGGGGCAGGGGGAACACTGAAGCTTTCTTT,CASRRTGGRGNTEAFF
TRBJ1-4,-,TRBV12-5,TRBD1,TGTGCTAGTGGCTTGGGGACAGGGGGAAAGGCTAAGCTGTTTTTT,CASGLGTGGKAKLFF
TRBJ2-7,-,TRBV5-1,TRBD2,TGCGCCAGCAGCTTGCCGGCGGGAGGGTTGGTGCAGTACTTC,CASSLPAGGLVQYF
TRBJ1-2,-,TRBV28,-,TGTGCCAGCAGCCTAGGGGGGGCCCCTAACTATGGCTACACCTTC,CASSLGGAPNYGYTF
TRBJ2-1,-,TRBV10-3,TRBD2,TGTGCCATCTCTGAGGGTGCGGGAGGCTTGGATGAGCAGTTCTTC,CAISEGAGGLDEQFF
TRBJ1-5,once,TRBV27,TRBD1,TGTGCCAGCAGTGGCAGGGACAGGCACCATCAGCCCCAGCATTTT,CASSGRDRHHQPQHF
TRBJ2-7,-,TRBV30,-,TGTGCCTGGACGTCCTCCTCCAATATCTACGAGCAGTACTTC,CAWTSSSNIYEQYF
TRBJ2-7,-,TRBV10-3,TRBD1,TGTGCCATCAGTGCACAGGGGTACGAGCAGTACTTC,CAISAQGYEQYF
TRBJ2-2,-,TRBV5-1,-,TGCGCCAGCAGCCAGGGCCGGAACACCGGGGAGCTGTTTTTT,CASSQGRNTGELFF
TRBJ2-1,-,TRBV9,TRBD1,TGTGCCAGCAGCGTAGAAGGAAGGACAGGGGGTGTTGAGCAGTTCTTC,CASSVEGRTGGVEQFF
TRBJ1-1,-,TRBV5-1,TRBD1,TGCGCCAGCAGCTTGGGCAGACAGGGTGGGAACACTGAAGCTTTCTTT,CASSLGRQGGNTEAFF
TRBJ2-3,-,TRBV7-6,TRBD2,TGTGCCAGCAGCTTAGGCGCGGCGGGAGGGACAGATACGCAGTATTTT,CASSLGAAGGTDTQYF
TRBJ2-7,-,TRBV30,-,TGTGCCTCCTCGACATCGTCGAGCTCCTACGAGCAGTACTTC,CASSTSSSSYEQYF
TRBJ2-4,-,TRBV29-1,-,TGCAGCGTGAGCGGACCTTCCAAAAACATTCAGTACTTC,CSVSGPSKNIQYF
TRBJ2-1,-,TRBV28,TRBD2,TGTGCCAGCAGTTACCCTAGACTAGCGGGAGGTAATGAGCAGTTCTTC,CASSYPRLAGGNEQFF
TRBJ2-4,-,TRBV11-2,-,TGTGCCAGCACCCCCTCACTAGCCAAAAACATTCAGTACTTC,CASTPSLAKNIQYF
TRBJ2-3,-,TRBV5-4,TRBD2,TGTGCCAGCAGCCTGACCGGGACTAGTACAGATACGCAGTATTTT,CASSLTGTSTDTQYF
TRBJ1-5,-,TRBV28,TRBD1,TGTGCCAGCAGTTTGACCCGACAGGGTGGACCCTTCAATCAGCCCCAGCATTTT,CASSLTRQGGPFNQPQHF
TRBJ2-7,-,TRBV7-2,-,TGTGCCAGCAGCGGGGCGGCCCGCTCCTACGAGCAGTACTTC,CASSGAARSYEQYF
TRBJ2-7,-,TRBV6-6,-,TGTGCCAGCAGTTATGAGACTTTGAGTGGGGAGCAGTACTTC,CASSYETLSGEQYF
TRBJ1-2,-,TRBV9,-,TGTGCCAGCAGCGTAGGCAGCACAGAAAGGCGAGGCTACACCTTC,CASSVGSTERRGYTF
TRBJ1-4,-,TRBV18,-,TGTGCCAGCCACTTCGAGGCCACTAATGAAAAACTGTTTTTT,CASHFEATNEKLFF
TRBJ1-1,-,TRBV27,TRBD1,TGTGCCAGCGGGCTGAGGGGGCCCATCACTGAAGCTTTCTTT,CASGLRGPITEAFF
TRBJ1-5,-,TRBV27,-,TGTGCCAGCAGTTCACCGGGACGGCCGGATCAGCCCCAGCATTTT,CASSSPGRPDQPQHF
TRBJ2-7,-,TRBV14,-,TGTGCCAGCAGCTCCGGACCAGCTAGATCCTACGAGCAGTACTTC,CASSSGPARSYEQYF
TRBJ2-2,-,TRBV9,TRBD2,TGTGCCAGCAGCGCGGTGGGACTAGCGGGAGGAGGGAGCACCGGGGAGCTGTTTTTT,CASSAVGLAGGGSTGELFF
TRBJ1-4,-,TRBV7-9,-,TGTGCCAGCAGCTTCCGTGCAACTAATGAAAAACTGTTTTTT,CASSFRATNEKLFF
TRBJ1-1,-,TRBV18,-,TGTGCCAGCTCACCATTTATGGGGGACACTGAAGCTTTCTTT,CASSPFMGDTEAFF
TRBJ1-1,-,TRBV14,-,TGTGCCAGCAGCTCTCAGGCCCGGCGAGCTTTCTTT,CASSSQARRAFF
TRBJ2-1,-,TRBV7-8,-,TGTGCCAGCAGCCCAGGGCGGCGCGTTCCCTCTTACAATGAGCAGTTCTTC,CASSPGRRVPSYNEQFF
TRBJ2-5,-,TRBV27,-,TGTGCCAGCGGACCTTGGGGCGGAGAGACCCAGTACTTC,CASGPWGGETQYF
TRBJ2-3,-,TRBV29-1,-,TGCAGCGTTCGGGGTGTAGGCACAGATACGCAGTATTTT,CSVRGVGTDTQYF
TRBJ2-7,-,TRBV7-3,TRBD1,TGTGCCAGCAGCTCAGACAGGGGTGGCGAGCAGTACTTC,CASSSDRGGEQYF
TRBJ2-7,once,TRBV27,TRBD2,TGTGCCAGCAGTTTATCTCTGGGACTAGCGGGAGTCAGGGAGTACTTC,CASSLSLGLAGVREYF
TRBJ1-1,-,TRBV7-9,-,TGTGCCAGCAGCCGAGATACTCTCTTTGAAGCTTTCTTT,CASSRDTLFEAFF
TRBJ2-3,-,TRBV18,TRBD1,TGTGCCAGCTCACCCCGGGACAGACCCACAGATACGCAGTATTTT,CASSPRDRPTDTQYF
TRBJ1-4,-,TRBV28,-,TGTGCCAGCGAAAGCCAGGCTAGTGGGCGACTGTTTTTT,CASESQASGRLFF